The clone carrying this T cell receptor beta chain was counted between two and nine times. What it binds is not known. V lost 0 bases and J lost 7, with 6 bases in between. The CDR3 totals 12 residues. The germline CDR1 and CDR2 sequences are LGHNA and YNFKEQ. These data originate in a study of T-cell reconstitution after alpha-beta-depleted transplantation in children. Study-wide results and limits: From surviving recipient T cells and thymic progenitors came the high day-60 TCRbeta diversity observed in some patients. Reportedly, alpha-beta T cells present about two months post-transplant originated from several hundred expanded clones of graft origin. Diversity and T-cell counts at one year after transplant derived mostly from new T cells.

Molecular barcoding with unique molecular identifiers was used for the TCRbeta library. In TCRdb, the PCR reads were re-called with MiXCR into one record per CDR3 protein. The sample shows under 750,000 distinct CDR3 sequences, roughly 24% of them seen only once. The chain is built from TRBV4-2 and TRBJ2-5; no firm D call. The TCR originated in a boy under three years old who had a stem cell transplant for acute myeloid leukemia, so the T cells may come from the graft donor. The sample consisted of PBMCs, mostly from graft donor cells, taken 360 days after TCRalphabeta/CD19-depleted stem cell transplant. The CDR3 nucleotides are TGTGCCAGCAGCCAAGACAAAGGGACCCAGTACTTC. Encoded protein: CASSQDKGTQYF.